This T cell receptor beta chain comes out of a study of cytomegalovirus exposure and HLA in healthy donors. Germline V lookup: CDR1 MNHEY, CDR2 SVGAGI. The CDR3 extends over 14 amino acids. V trimming: 6 bases; J trimming: 3 bases; junction bases outside the gene matches: 4. PCR was performed using 60 Vbeta and 13 Jbeta primers. Profiling relied on immunoSEQ multiplex PCR, and the TCRdb table lists in-frame clones only, not all of them. The table shows fewer than 250,000 clones, with about three quarters occurring only once. J is TRBJ1-2 and V is TRBV6-5, with TRBD1 identical over 10 bases. Input material: PBMCs. This clonotype originated in a woman between 35 and 50 years old in good health and CMV-seronegative. DNA of the CDR3: TGTGCCAGCAGGGCGGGACAGGGGTACTATGGCTACACCTTC. Encoded protein: CASRAGQGYYGYTF.